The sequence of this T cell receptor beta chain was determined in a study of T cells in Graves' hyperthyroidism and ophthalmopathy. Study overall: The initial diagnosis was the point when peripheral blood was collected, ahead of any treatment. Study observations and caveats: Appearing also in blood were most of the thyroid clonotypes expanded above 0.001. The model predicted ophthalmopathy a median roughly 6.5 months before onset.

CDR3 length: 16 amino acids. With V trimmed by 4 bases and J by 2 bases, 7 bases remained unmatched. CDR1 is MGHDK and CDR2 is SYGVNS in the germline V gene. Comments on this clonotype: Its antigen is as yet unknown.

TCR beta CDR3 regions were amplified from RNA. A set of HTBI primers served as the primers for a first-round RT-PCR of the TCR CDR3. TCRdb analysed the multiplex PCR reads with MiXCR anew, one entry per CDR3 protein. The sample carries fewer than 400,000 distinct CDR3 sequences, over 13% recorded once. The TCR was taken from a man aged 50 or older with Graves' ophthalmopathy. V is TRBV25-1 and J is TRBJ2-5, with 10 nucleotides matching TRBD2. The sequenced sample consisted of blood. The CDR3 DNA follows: TGTGCCAGCAGTGGCCGGACTAGCGGAGAACAAGAGACCCAGTACTTC. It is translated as CASSGRTSGEQETQYF.